This TCR beta chain was captured in a study of metastatic and nonmetastatic thyroid tumors. Overall study: Malignant and benign thyroid patients had repertoires compared in peripheral blood and tumor or nodule tissue.

This clone was picked up a small number of times. TCRdb recomputed clones from the PCR reads via MiXCR. The sample holds about 7,900 clones, about a quarter seen once. Germline loops: CDR1 SGHTA, CDR2 FQGNSA. The ends were cut back, 1 base at V and 6 bases at J, with 3 bases in the middle. CDR3 length equals 12 residues. Thyroid surgery was performed in patients who had received no treatment beforehand. The source material was adjacent normal tissue. The J gene is TRBJ2-2, the V gene TRBV7-2; D gene uncertain. The receptor was isolated from a female donor with papillary thyroid cancer or a benign thyroid nodule (not recorded which). Some clones in this sample may be carry-over from other donors' samples. CDR3 in amino acids: CASSLGSGELFF. CDR3 DNA: TGTGCCAGCAGCTTAGGGTCCGGGGAGCTGTTTTTT.